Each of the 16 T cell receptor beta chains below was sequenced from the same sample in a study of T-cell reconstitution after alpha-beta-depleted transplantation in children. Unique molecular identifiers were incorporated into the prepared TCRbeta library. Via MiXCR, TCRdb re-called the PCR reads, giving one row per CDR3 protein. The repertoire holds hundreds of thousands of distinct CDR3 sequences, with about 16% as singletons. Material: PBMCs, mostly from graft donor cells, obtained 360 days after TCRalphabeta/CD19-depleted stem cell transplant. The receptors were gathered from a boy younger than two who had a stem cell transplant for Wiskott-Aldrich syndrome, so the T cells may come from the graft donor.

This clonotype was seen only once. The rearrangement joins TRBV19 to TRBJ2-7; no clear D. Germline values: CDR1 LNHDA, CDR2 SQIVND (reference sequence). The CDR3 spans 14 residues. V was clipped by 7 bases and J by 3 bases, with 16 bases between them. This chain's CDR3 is CASTAVDGNYEQYF. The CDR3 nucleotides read TGTGCCAGTACCGCCGTGGACGGAAACTACGAGCAGTACTTC.

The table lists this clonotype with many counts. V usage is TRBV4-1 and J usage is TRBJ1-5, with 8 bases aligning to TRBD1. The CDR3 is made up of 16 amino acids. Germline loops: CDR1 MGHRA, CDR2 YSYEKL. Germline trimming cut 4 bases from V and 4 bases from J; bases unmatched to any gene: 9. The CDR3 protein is CASSLIGTGFNQPQHF. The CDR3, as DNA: TGCGCCAGCAGCCTTATTGGGACAGGTTTTAATCAGCCCCAGCATTTT.

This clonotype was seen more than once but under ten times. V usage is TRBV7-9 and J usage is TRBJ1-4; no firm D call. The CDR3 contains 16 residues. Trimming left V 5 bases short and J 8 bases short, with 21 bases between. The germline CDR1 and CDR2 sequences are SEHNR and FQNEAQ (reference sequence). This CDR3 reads CASSPSRRIKEEKLFF. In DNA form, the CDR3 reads TGTGCCAGCAGCCCGTCCCGACGGATAAAGGAAGAAAAACTGTTTTTT.

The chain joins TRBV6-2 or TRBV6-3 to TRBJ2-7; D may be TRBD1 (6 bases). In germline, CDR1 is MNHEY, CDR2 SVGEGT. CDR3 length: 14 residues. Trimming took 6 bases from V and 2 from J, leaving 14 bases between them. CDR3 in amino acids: CASRARTAPYEQYF. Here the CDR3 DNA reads TGTGCCAGCAGAGCAAGGACAGCTCCCTACGAGCAGTACTTC.

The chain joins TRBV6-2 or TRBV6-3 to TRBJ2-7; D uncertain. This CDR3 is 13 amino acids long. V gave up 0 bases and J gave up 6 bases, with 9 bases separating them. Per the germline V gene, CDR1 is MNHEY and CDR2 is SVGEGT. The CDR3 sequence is CASSYSGYGEQYF. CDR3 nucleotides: TGTGCCAGCAGTTACTCGGGGTACGGCGAGCAGTACTTC.

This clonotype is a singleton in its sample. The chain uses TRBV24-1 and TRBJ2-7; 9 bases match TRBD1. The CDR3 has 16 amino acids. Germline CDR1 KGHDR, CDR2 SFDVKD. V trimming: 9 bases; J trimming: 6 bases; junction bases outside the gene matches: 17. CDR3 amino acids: CATSGDRVNQKSEQYF. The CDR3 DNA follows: TGTGCCACCTCCGGGGACAGGGTAAATCAGAAGAGCGAGCAGTACTTC.

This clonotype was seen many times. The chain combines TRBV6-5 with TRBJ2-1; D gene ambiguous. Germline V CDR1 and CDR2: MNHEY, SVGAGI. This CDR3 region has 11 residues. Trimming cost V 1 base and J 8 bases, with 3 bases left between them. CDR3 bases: TGTGCCAGCAGTTACTTAGATGAGCAGTTCTTC. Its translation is CASSYLDEQFF.

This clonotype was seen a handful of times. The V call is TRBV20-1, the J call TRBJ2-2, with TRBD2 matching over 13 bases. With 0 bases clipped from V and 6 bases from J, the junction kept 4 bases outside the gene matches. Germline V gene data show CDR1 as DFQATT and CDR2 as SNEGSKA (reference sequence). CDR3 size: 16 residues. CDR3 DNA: TGCAGTGCTAGAGAAGGGACTAGCGGGAATTCCGGGGAGCTGTTTTTT. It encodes CSAREGTSGNSGELFF.

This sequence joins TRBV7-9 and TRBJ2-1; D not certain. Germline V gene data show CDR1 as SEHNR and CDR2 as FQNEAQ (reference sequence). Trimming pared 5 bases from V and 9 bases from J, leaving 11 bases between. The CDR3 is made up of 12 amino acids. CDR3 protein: CASSMKLGEQFF. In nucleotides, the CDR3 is TGTGCCAGCAGCATGAAACTCGGTGAGCAGTTCTTC.

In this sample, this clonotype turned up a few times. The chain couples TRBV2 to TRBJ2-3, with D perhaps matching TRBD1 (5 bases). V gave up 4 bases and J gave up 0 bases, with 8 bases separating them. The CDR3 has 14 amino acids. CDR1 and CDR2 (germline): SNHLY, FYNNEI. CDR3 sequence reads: CASSAGPSTDTQYF. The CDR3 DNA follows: TGTGCCAGCAGTGCAGGGCCTAGCACAGATACGCAGTATTTT.

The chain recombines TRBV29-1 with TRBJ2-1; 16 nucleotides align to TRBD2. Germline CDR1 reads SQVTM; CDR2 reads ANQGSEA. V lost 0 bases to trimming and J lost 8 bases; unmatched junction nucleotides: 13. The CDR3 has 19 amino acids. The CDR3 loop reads CSVEDEAGTSGGALHEQFF. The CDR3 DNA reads TGCAGCGTTGAAGATGAGGCCGGGACTAGCGGGGGGGCCTTACATGAGCAGTTCTTC.

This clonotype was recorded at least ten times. CDR3 DNA sequence: TGTGCCAGCAGTTTCTGGCAGACTACAAGCTACGAGCAGTACTTC. This encodes CASSFWQTTSYEQYF. This rearrangement joins TRBV12-3 or TRBV12-4 to TRBJ2-7; possibly TRBD2 for D (5 bases). The CDR3 has 15 residues. Trimming removed 3 bases from V and 3 bases from J, with 15 bases in between.

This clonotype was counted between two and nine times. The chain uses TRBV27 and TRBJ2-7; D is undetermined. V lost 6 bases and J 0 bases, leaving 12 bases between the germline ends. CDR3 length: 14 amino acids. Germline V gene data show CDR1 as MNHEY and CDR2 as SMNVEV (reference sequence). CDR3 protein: CASRPVQSSYEQYF. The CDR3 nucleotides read TGTGCCAGCAGACCTGTACAAAGCTCCTACGAGCAGTACTTC.

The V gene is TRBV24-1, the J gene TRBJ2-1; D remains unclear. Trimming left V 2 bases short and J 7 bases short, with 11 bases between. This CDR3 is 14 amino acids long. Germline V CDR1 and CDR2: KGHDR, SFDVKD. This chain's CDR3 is CATSDSGGRNEQFF. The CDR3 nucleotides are TGTGCCACCAGTGATTCCGGCGGACGAAATGAGCAGTTCTTC.

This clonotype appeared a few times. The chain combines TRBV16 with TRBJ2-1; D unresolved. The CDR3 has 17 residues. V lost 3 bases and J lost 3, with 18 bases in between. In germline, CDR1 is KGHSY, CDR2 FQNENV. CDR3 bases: TGTGCCAGCAGCCAGGAACCGGGCCTCCTATACTACAATGAGCAGTTCTTC. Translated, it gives CASSQEPGLLYYNEQFF.

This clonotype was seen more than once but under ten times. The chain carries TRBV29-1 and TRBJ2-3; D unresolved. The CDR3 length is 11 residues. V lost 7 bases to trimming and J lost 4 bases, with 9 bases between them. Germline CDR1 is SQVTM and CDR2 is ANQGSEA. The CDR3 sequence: CSAEFADTQYF. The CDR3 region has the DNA TGCAGCGCCGAGTTTGCAGATACGCAGTATTTT.